This TCR beta chain stems from a study of control samples from healthy donors and cancer patients. Some clones are missing from TCRdb's copy, which holds only in-frame ones; the method was immunoSEQ multiplex PCR. This sample carries approximately 170,000 clones, about 90% of them seen once, and the ten largest clones take approximately 4.9%. The table lists this clone with a few counts. CDR1 and CDR2 (germline): SGDLS, YYNGEE. Trimming pared 3 bases from V and 1 base from J, leaving 16 bases between. This CDR3 is 16 amino acids long. The sequencing input was blood. This chain connects TRBV9 to TRBJ1-1, with a weak D call TRBD1 (6 bases). The TCR originated in a woman aged 30 to 39 in good health. CDR3 sequence: CASSANREEGNTEAFF. CDR3 DNA: TGTGCCAGCAGCGCAAACAGGGAGGAGGGGAACACTGAAGCTTTCTTT.